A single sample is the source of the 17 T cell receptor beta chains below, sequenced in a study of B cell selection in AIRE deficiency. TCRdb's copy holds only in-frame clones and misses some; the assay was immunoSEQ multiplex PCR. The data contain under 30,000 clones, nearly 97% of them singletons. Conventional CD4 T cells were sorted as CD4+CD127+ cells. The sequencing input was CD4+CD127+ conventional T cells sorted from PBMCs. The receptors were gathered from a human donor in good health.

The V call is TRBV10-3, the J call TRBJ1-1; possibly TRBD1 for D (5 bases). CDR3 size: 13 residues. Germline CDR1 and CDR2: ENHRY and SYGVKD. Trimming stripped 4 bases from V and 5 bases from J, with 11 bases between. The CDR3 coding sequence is TGTGCCATCAGTGCGCAGGGTAAGACTGAAGCTTTCTTT. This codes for CAISAQGKTEAFF.

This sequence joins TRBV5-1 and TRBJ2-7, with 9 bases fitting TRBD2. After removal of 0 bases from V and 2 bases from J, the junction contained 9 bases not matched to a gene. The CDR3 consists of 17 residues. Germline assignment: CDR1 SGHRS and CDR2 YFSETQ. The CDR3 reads CASSLVAGAGGPYEQYF. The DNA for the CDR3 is TGCGCCAGCAGCTTGGTCGCGGGGGCGGGAGGGCCCTACGAGCAGTACTTC.

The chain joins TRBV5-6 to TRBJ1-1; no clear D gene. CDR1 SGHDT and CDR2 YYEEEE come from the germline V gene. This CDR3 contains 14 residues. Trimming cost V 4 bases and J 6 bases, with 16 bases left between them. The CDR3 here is CASSRGQTSSEAFF. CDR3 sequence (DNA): TGTGCCAGCAGCCGTGGCCAGACCTCATCTGAAGCTTTCTTT.

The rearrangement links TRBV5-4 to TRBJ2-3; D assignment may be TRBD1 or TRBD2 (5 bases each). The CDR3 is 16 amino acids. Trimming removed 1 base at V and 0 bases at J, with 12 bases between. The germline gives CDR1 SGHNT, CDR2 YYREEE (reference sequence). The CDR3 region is CASSLRDLSSTDTQYF. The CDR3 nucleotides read TGTGCCAGCAGCTTGAGGGACCTCTCTAGCACAGATACGCAGTATTTT.

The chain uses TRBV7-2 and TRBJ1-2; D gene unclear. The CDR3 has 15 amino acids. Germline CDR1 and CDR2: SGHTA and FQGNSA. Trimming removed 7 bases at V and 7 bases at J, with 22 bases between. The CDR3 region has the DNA TGTGCCAGCATCCCCGAAGGACCGCTGGGAGGTGGCTACACCTTC. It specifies CASIPEGPLGGGYTF.

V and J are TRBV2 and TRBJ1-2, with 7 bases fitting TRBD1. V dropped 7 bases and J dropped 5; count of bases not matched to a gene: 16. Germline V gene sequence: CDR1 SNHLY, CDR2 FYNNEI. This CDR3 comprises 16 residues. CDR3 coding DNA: TGTGCCAGCAACAAGCCCCACGGACAGGTCGAATATGGCTACACCTTC. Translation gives CASNKPHGQVEYGYTF.

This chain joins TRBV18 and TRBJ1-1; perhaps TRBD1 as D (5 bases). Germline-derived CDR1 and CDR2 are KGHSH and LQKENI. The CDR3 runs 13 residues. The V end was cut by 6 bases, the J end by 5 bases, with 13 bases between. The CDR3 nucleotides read TGTGCCAGCTCCGGGGACCTGGGGACTGAAGCTTTCTTT. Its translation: CASSGDLGTEAFF.

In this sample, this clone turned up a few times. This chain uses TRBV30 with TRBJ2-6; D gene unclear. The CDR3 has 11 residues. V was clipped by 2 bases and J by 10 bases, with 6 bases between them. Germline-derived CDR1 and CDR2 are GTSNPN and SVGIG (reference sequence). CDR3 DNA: TGTGCCTGGAGTTCCCCAAACGTCCTGACTTTC. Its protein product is CAWSSPNVLTF.

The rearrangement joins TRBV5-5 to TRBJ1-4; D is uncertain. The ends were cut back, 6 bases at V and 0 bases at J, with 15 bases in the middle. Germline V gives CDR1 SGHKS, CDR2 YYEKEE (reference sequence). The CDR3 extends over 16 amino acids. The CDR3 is CASTLQASATNEKLFF. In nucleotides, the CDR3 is TGTGCCAGCACCCTTCAAGCAAGTGCAACTAATGAAAAACTGTTTTTT.

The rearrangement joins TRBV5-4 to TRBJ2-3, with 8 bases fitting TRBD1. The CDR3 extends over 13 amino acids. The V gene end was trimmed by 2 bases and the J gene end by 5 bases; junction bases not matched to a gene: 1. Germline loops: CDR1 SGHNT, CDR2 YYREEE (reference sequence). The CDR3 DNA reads TGTGCCAGCAGCTTACAGGGGGAAGATACGCAGTATTTT. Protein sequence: CASSLQGEDTQYF.

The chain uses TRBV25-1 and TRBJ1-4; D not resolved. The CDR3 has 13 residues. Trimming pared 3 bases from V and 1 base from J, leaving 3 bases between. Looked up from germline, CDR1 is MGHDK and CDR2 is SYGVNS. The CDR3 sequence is CASSDRTNEKLFF. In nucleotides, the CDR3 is TGTGCCAGCAGTGATCGAACTAATGAAAAACTGTTTTTT.

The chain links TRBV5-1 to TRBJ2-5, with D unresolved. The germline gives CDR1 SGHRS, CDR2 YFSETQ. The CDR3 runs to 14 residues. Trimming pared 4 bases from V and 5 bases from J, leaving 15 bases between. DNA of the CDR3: TGCGCCAGCAGCCAAAGCGTGGTGGGGGAGACCCAGTACTTC. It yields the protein CASSQSVVGETQYF. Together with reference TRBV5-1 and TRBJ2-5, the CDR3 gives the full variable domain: KAGVTQTPRYLIKTRGQQVTLSCSPISGHRSVSWYQQTPGQGLQFLFEYFSETQRNKGNFPGRFSGRQFSNSRSEMNVSTLELGDSALYLCASSQSVVGETQYFGPGTRLLVL.

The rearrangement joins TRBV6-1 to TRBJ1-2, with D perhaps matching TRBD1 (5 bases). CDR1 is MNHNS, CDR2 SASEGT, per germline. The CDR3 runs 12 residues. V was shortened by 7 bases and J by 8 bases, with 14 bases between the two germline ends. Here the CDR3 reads CASTLKGHGYTF. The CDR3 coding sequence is TGTGCCAGCACCCTCAAGGGGCACGGCTACACCTTC.

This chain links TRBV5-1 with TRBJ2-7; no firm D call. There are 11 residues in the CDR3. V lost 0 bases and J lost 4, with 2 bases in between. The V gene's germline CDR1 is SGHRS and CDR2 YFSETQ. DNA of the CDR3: TGCGCCAGCAGCTTGGGTTACGAGCAGTACTTC. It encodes CASSLGYEQYF.

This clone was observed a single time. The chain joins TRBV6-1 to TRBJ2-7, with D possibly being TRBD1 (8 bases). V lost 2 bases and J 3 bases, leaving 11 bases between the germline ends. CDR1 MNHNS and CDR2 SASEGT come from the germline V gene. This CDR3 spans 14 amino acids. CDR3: CASSETGGVYEQYF. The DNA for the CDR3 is TGTGCCAGCAGTGAAACAGGGGGGGTCTACGAGCAGTACTTC.

The DNA of the CDR3 is TGTGCCAGCAGCTTAGGTGGGCCGGGACAGACTAACTATGGCTACACCTTC. The encoded protein is CASSLGGPGQTNYGYTF. The rearrangement joins TRBV7-8 to TRBJ1-2; 7 bases are a match to TRBD1. The V segment lost 1 base and the J segment 0 bases; nucleotides outside the gene matches: 8. The germline gives CDR1 SGHVS, CDR2 FQNEAQ. The CDR3 sequence is 17 residues long.

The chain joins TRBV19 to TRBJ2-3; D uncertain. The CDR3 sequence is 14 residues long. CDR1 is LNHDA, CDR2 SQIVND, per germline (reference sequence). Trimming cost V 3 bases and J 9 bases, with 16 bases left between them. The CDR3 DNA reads TGTGCCAGTAGTATTTGGGCCCTGAAATCGACGCAGTATTTT. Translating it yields CASSIWALKSTQYF.